Below are 24 T cell receptor beta chains sequenced from a single sample in a study of blood T cell repertoires in COVID-19. Sequencing was performed with immunoSEQ multiplex PCR; in TCRdb, only in-frame clones are kept and a portion is missing. Of around 340,000 clones listed, about 86% are singletons. Material for sequencing was PBMCs or T cells enriched from blood (not recorded which). These receptors came from a middle-aged woman with acute COVID-19.

This sequence joins TRBV6-5 and TRBJ2-3; 10 positions agree with TRBD2. The germline CDR1 and CDR2 sequences are MNHEY and SVGAGI. The ends lost 6 bases at V and 4 bases at J; junction bases unmatched: 7. The CDR3 is made up of 15 amino acids. The DNA for the CDR3 is TGTGCCAGCAGCCATAGCGGGAGGCGTTCAGATACGCAGTATTTT. Amino acid sequence: CASSHSGRRSDTQYF.

The V and J genes are TRBV18 and TRBJ1-3, with 7 nucleotides matching TRBD1. Germline CDR1 reads KGHSH; CDR2 reads LQKENI. The CDR3 has 16 amino acids. Unmatched junction bases numbered 4, after V lost 2 bases and J lost 0 bases. CDR3 sequence (DNA): TGTGCCAGCTCACCAAAGACAGGGAGCTCTGGAAACACCATATATTTT. Its protein product is CASSPKTGSSGNTIYF.

The chain employs TRBV28 and TRBJ1-1, with D unresolved. CDR1 is MDHEN and CDR2 is SYDVKM in the germline V gene. The CDR3 is 15 amino acids. V dropped 6 bases and J dropped 1 base, with 15 bases sitting between them. The CDR3 bases are TGTGCCAGCAGCCCCACTGTACAGCCGAACACTGAAGCTTTCTTT. Amino acids: CASSPTVQPNTEAFF.

The chain joins TRBV15 to TRBJ2-7; TRBD2 matches 7 bases. This CDR3 has 15 amino acids. V shed 1 base and J 0 bases; nucleotides not matched to a gene: 3. The germline CDR1 and CDR2 sequences are LNHNV and YYDKDF (reference sequence). For the CDR3, the DNA is TGTGCCACCAGCAGAGCGGGAGGCGTCTCCTACGAGCAGTACTTC. It specifies CATSRAGGVSYEQYF.

V and J are TRBV4-2 and TRBJ1-3, with D unresolved. The ends were cut back, 0 bases at V and 2 bases at J, with 11 bases in the middle. The CDR3 runs 16 residues. Germline-derived CDR1 and CDR2 are LGHNA and YNFKEQ. Here the CDR3 reads CASSQDILSAGNTIYF. In nucleotides, the CDR3 is TGTGCCAGCAGCCAAGATATCTTATCCGCTGGAAACACCATATATTTT.

The J gene is TRBJ2-4, the V gene TRBV6-1; D is possibly TRBD2 (5 bases). CDR3 size: 16 residues. V lost 2 bases and J lost 0, with 11 bases in between. Germline CDR1 is MNHNS and CDR2 is SASEGT. The CDR3 spells CASSEWSGLAKNIQYF. CDR3 bases: TGTGCCAGCAGTGAATGGTCCGGACTAGCCAAAAACATTCAGTACTTC.

The chain joins TRBV6-5 to TRBJ1-2, with D perhaps TRBD1 (6 bases). Trimming cost V 5 bases and J 8 bases, with 21 bases left between them. CDR3 length: 15 residues. Germline CDR1 and CDR2: MNHEY and SVGAGI. The CDR3 region is CASSPHPASGGGYTF. DNA of the CDR3: TGTGCCAGCAGTCCCCACCCTGCATCGGGGGGCGGCTACACCTTC.

V and J are TRBV7-2 and TRBJ2-1; TRBD2 aligns across 9 bases. Germline V gives CDR1 SGHTA, CDR2 FQGNSA. CDR3 length: 16 residues. Losses at the gene ends were 4 bases for V and 9 bases for J; bases not matched to a gene: 13. CDR3 protein: CASSSYSGGRFVEQFF. CDR3 DNA: TGTGCCAGCAGCTCCTATAGCGGGGGCCGCTTTGTTGAGCAGTTCTTC.

The chain combines TRBV28 with TRBJ2-7, with D perhaps TRBD2 (6 bases). CDR1 and CDR2 (germline): MDHEN, SYDVKM. Trimming took 3 bases from V and 4 from J, leaving 25 bases between them. The CDR3 has 18 residues. The chain's CDR3 is CASSFPLRPGSSSYEQYF. The CDR3 DNA follows: TGTGCCAGCAGTTTTCCCCTCCGACCCGGGAGTTCGAGTTACGAGCAGTACTTC.

The chain joins TRBV6-6 to TRBJ2-7; D gene ambiguous. Germline CDR1 MNHNY, CDR2 SVGAGI (reference sequence). The CDR3 totals 14 residues. Trimming stripped 6 bases from V and 2 bases from J, with 14 bases between. In DNA, the CDR3 is TGTGCCAGCAGGATGGGCCCCATTGCCTACGAGCAGTACTTC. Translation gives CASRMGPIAYEQYF.

The chain joins TRBV7-9 to TRBJ2-1, with a weak D call TRBD2 (6 bases). Trimming took 3 bases from V and 3 from J, leaving 9 bases between them. CDR1 is SEHNR and CDR2 is FQNEAQ in the germline V gene (reference sequence). This CDR3 has 14 amino acids. CDR3 residues: CASSFRGDYNEQFF. Written as DNA, the CDR3 is TGTGCCAGCAGCTTTCGCGGGGACTACAATGAGCAGTTCTTC.

The genes are TRBV28 and TRBJ1-2; the D gene is possibly TRBD1 (5 bases). The CDR3 is 12 residues long. The V end lost 7 bases, the J end lost 4 bases, and 10 bases lay between the germline ends. Germline CDR1 MDHEN, CDR2 SYDVKM. The CDR3 DNA reads TGTGCCAGCAATCGGGGGGGCTATGGCTACACCTTC. This encodes CASNRGGYGYTF.

The V gene is TRBV3-1 (or the pseudogene TRBV3-2), the J gene TRBJ2-1; 11 bases line up with TRBD1. Germline trimming cut 0 bases from V and 6 bases from J; bases unmatched to any gene: 7. The length of the CDR3 is 17 residues. Germline lookup yields CDR1 LGHDT and CDR2 YNNKEL (reference sequence). As DNA, the CDR3 is TGTGCCAGCAGCCAAGAAGTCAGGACAGGGGGCCCCAATGAGCAGTTCTTC. Its protein is CASSQEVRTGGPNEQFF.

The chain joins TRBV11-2 to TRBJ2-2, with TRBD2 as a possible D gene (5 bases). Germline V gene sequence: CDR1 SGHAT, CDR2 FQNNGV. The CDR3 has 15 amino acids. The V gene lost 0 bases and the J gene lost 2 bases, with 7 bases spanning the gap. The DNA of the CDR3 is TGTGCCAGCAGCTTAGACGGACTTAACACCGGGGAGCTGTTTTTT. It yields the protein CASSLDGLNTGELFF.

The table lists this clone with a count of one. The CDR3 protein is CASSFQGSRGGYEQYF. CDR3 nucleotide sequence: TGTGCCAGCAGCTTTCAGGGGTCGCGGGGGGGCTACGAGCAGTACTTC. This chain uses TRBV5-4 with TRBJ2-7, with 9 bases identical to TRBD2. The CDR3 is 16 residues long. Germline V gene lookup returns CDR1 SGHNT and CDR2 YYREEE (reference sequence). After removal of 2 bases from V and 3 bases from J, the junction contained 9 bases not matched to a gene.

The rearrangement joins TRBV5-6 to TRBJ1-3; D ambiguous. CDR1 is SGHDT and CDR2 is YYEEEE in the germline V gene. V dropped 4 bases and J dropped 0 bases, with 17 bases sitting between them. The CDR3 loop spans 17 amino acids. The CDR3: CASSLRDGVLSGNTIYF. The DNA of the CDR3 is TGTGCCAGCAGCCTCAGAGACGGGGTCCTCTCTGGAAACACCATATATTTT.

The J gene is TRBJ2-5, the V gene TRBV2; no clear D gene. Trimming cost V 4 bases and J 5 bases, with 8 bases left between them. This CDR3 is built from 12 residues. Per germline, CDR1 SNHLY and CDR2 FYNNEI. The CDR3 spells CASSARWETQYF. Written as DNA, the CDR3 is TGTGCCAGCAGTGCCAGGTGGGAGACCCAGTACTTC. Using reference TRBV2 and TRBJ2-5 for the parts outside the CDR3, the full variable domain is EPEVTQTPSHQVTQMGQEVILRCVPISNHLYFYWYRQILGQKVEFLVSFYNNEISEKSEIFDDQFSVERPDGSNFTLKIRSTKLEDSAMYFCASSARWETQYFGPGTRLLVL.

J is TRBJ1-2 and V is TRBV10-3; 10 nucleotides agree with TRBD1. CDR1 is ENHRY and CDR2 is SYGVKD in the germline V gene. The ends lost 5 bases at V and 7 bases at J; junction bases unmatched: 7. The CDR3 contains 14 residues. In DNA form, the CDR3 reads TGTGCCATCAGTCCAGACAGGGGGCAGTCTGGCTACACCTTC. It codes for CAISPDRGQSGYTF.

The rearrangement links TRBV3-1 (or the pseudogene TRBV3-2) to TRBJ1-4; TRBD1 might be the D (6 bases). CDR1 is LGHDT and CDR2 is YNNKEL in the germline V gene (reference sequence). CDR3 length: 13 amino acids. Deletions cut 1 base from V and 7 bases from J, with 7 bases between. CDR3 sequence reads: CASSQGTVEKLFF. The CDR3 region has the DNA TGTGCCAGCAGCCAAGGGACAGTTGAAAAACTGTTTTTT.

The genes are TRBV19 and TRBJ1-1; 11 bases are shared with TRBD1. The CDR3 has 14 amino acids. Trimming took 8 bases from V and 4 from J; bases not matched to a gene: 6. Germline CDR1 LNHDA, CDR2 SQIVND (reference sequence). CDR3 nucleotides: TGTGCCAGTGAGACCGGGACAGGGGGCACTGAAGCTTTCTTT. Translating gives CASETGTGGTEAFF.

The chain couples TRBV28 to TRBJ1-2; tentatively, D is TRBD1 (6 bases). V was cut by 6 bases and J by 4 bases, with 18 bases left in between. The germline CDR1 and CDR2 sequences are MDHEN and SYDVKM. The CDR3 totals 15 residues. The chain's CDR3 is CASSPGGQGLYGYTF. The CDR3 coding sequence is TGTGCCAGCAGCCCCGGTGGGCAGGGGCTCTATGGCTACACCTTC.

The rearrangement links TRBV5-6 to TRBJ2-7, with TRBD1 matching over 11 bases. Per the germline V gene, CDR1 is SGHDT and CDR2 is YYEEEE. The J segment lost 4 bases and the V segment lost 2 bases, leaving 2 bases of the junction unmatched. The CDR3 has 14 residues. The CDR3 DNA reads TGTGCCAGCAGCTTCGGGACAGGGGGATACGAGCAGTACTTC. Translation gives CASSFGTGGYEQYF. Complete variable domain (other parts from reference TRBV5-6 and TRBJ2-7): DAGVTQSPTHLIKTRGQQVTLRCSPKSGHDTVSWYQQALGQGPQFIFQYYEEEERQRGNFPDRFSGHQFPNYSSELNVNALLLGDSALYLCASSFGTGGYEQYFGPGTRLTVT.

This rearrangement joins TRBV4-2 to TRBJ2-3; TRBD2 agrees at 9 bases. CDR1 is LGHNA and CDR2 is YNFKEQ in the germline V gene. The V and J ends lost 1 base and 11 bases, in that order; junction bases with no gene match: 22. This CDR3 has 19 amino acids. CDR3 sequence reads: CASSQVRASGGTPLLGQYF. The CDR3, as DNA: TGTGCCAGCAGCCAAGTTAGGGCCAGCGGGGGGACCCCCCTCTTAGGGCAGTATTTT.

The chain is built from TRBV28 and TRBJ1-6; 7 positions agree with TRBD1. Losses at the gene ends were 2 bases for V and 9 bases for J; bases not matched to a gene: 13. The CDR3 consists of 17 residues. Germline values: CDR1 MDHEN, CDR2 SYDVKM. CDR3 loop: CASSLRLNRGRSSPLHF. The CDR3, as DNA: TGTGCCAGCAGTTTACGGTTGAACAGGGGTAGGAGTTCACCCCTCCACTTT.